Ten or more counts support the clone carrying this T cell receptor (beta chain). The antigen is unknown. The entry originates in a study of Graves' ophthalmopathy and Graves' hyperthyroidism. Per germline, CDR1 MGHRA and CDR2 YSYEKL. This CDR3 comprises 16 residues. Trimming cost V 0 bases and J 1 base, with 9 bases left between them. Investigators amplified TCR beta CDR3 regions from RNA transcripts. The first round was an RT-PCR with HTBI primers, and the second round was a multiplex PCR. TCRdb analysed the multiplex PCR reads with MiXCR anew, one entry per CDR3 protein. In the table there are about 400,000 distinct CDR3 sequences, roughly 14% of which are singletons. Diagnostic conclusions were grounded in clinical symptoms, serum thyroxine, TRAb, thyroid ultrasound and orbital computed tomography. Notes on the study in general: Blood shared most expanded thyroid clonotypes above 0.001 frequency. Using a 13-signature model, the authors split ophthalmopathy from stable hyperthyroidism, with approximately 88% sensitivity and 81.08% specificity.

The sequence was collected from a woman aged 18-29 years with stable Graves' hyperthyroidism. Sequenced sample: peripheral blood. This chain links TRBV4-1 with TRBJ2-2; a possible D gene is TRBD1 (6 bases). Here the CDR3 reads CASSQEGTKNTGELFF. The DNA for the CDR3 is TGCGCCAGCAGCCAAGAGGGGACAAAGAACACCGGGGAGCTGTTTTTT.